The TCR beta chain under discussion was sequenced for a study of cytomegalovirus exposure and HLA in healthy donors. On this clone: What it binds is unknown.

Sequenced by immunoSEQ multiplex PCR; TCRdb stores in-frame clones only, minus some. The sample has roughly 56,000 clones, just under 95% seen once; the top ten hold approximately 2.5%. Study outcomes and limitations: Researchers reported that a few CMV-associated chains were confirmed in vitro as CMV antigen-specific. Subsequent analysis showed first-cohort TCR clusters tending to co-occur in more than 90 validation repertoires.

The CDR3 has 13 residues. After removal of 0 bases from V and 8 bases from J, the junction contained 4 bases not matched to a gene. In germline, CDR1 is SGHNT, CDR2 YYREEE (reference sequence). The sequenced material came from PBMCs. The TCR was taken from a man younger than 30 in good health and CMV-seronegative. This chain joins TRBV5-4 and TRBJ1-2; TRBD1 aligns across 7 bases. The CDR3 is CASSLGQGEGYTF. The DNA for the CDR3 is TGTGCCAGCAGCTTGGGTCAGGGGGAAGGCTACACCTTC. The full variable domain, completed using reference TRBV5-4 and TRBJ1-2, is ETGVTQSPTHLIKTRGQQVTLRCSSQSGHNTVSWYQQALGQGPQFIFQYYREEENGRGNFPPRFSGLQFPNYSSELNVNALELDDSALYLCASSLGQGEGYTFGSGTRLTVV.